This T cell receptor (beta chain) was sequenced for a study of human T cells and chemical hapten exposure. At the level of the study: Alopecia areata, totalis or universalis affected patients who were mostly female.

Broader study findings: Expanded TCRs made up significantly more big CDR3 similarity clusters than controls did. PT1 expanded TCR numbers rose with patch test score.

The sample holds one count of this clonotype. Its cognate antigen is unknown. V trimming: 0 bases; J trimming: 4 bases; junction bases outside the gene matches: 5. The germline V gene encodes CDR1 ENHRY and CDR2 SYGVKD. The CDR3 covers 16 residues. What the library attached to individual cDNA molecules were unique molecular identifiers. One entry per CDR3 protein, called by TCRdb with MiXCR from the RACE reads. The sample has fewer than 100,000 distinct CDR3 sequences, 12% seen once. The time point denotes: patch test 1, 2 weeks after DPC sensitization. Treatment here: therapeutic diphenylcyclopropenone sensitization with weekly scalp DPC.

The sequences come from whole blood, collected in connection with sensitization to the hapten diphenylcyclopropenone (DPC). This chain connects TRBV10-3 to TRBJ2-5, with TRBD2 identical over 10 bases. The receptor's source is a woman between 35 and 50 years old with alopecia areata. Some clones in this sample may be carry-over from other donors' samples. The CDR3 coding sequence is TGTGCCATCAGTGAGTCGGCTAGCGGGAGCGGAGAGACCCAGTACTTC. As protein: CAISESASGSGETQYF.